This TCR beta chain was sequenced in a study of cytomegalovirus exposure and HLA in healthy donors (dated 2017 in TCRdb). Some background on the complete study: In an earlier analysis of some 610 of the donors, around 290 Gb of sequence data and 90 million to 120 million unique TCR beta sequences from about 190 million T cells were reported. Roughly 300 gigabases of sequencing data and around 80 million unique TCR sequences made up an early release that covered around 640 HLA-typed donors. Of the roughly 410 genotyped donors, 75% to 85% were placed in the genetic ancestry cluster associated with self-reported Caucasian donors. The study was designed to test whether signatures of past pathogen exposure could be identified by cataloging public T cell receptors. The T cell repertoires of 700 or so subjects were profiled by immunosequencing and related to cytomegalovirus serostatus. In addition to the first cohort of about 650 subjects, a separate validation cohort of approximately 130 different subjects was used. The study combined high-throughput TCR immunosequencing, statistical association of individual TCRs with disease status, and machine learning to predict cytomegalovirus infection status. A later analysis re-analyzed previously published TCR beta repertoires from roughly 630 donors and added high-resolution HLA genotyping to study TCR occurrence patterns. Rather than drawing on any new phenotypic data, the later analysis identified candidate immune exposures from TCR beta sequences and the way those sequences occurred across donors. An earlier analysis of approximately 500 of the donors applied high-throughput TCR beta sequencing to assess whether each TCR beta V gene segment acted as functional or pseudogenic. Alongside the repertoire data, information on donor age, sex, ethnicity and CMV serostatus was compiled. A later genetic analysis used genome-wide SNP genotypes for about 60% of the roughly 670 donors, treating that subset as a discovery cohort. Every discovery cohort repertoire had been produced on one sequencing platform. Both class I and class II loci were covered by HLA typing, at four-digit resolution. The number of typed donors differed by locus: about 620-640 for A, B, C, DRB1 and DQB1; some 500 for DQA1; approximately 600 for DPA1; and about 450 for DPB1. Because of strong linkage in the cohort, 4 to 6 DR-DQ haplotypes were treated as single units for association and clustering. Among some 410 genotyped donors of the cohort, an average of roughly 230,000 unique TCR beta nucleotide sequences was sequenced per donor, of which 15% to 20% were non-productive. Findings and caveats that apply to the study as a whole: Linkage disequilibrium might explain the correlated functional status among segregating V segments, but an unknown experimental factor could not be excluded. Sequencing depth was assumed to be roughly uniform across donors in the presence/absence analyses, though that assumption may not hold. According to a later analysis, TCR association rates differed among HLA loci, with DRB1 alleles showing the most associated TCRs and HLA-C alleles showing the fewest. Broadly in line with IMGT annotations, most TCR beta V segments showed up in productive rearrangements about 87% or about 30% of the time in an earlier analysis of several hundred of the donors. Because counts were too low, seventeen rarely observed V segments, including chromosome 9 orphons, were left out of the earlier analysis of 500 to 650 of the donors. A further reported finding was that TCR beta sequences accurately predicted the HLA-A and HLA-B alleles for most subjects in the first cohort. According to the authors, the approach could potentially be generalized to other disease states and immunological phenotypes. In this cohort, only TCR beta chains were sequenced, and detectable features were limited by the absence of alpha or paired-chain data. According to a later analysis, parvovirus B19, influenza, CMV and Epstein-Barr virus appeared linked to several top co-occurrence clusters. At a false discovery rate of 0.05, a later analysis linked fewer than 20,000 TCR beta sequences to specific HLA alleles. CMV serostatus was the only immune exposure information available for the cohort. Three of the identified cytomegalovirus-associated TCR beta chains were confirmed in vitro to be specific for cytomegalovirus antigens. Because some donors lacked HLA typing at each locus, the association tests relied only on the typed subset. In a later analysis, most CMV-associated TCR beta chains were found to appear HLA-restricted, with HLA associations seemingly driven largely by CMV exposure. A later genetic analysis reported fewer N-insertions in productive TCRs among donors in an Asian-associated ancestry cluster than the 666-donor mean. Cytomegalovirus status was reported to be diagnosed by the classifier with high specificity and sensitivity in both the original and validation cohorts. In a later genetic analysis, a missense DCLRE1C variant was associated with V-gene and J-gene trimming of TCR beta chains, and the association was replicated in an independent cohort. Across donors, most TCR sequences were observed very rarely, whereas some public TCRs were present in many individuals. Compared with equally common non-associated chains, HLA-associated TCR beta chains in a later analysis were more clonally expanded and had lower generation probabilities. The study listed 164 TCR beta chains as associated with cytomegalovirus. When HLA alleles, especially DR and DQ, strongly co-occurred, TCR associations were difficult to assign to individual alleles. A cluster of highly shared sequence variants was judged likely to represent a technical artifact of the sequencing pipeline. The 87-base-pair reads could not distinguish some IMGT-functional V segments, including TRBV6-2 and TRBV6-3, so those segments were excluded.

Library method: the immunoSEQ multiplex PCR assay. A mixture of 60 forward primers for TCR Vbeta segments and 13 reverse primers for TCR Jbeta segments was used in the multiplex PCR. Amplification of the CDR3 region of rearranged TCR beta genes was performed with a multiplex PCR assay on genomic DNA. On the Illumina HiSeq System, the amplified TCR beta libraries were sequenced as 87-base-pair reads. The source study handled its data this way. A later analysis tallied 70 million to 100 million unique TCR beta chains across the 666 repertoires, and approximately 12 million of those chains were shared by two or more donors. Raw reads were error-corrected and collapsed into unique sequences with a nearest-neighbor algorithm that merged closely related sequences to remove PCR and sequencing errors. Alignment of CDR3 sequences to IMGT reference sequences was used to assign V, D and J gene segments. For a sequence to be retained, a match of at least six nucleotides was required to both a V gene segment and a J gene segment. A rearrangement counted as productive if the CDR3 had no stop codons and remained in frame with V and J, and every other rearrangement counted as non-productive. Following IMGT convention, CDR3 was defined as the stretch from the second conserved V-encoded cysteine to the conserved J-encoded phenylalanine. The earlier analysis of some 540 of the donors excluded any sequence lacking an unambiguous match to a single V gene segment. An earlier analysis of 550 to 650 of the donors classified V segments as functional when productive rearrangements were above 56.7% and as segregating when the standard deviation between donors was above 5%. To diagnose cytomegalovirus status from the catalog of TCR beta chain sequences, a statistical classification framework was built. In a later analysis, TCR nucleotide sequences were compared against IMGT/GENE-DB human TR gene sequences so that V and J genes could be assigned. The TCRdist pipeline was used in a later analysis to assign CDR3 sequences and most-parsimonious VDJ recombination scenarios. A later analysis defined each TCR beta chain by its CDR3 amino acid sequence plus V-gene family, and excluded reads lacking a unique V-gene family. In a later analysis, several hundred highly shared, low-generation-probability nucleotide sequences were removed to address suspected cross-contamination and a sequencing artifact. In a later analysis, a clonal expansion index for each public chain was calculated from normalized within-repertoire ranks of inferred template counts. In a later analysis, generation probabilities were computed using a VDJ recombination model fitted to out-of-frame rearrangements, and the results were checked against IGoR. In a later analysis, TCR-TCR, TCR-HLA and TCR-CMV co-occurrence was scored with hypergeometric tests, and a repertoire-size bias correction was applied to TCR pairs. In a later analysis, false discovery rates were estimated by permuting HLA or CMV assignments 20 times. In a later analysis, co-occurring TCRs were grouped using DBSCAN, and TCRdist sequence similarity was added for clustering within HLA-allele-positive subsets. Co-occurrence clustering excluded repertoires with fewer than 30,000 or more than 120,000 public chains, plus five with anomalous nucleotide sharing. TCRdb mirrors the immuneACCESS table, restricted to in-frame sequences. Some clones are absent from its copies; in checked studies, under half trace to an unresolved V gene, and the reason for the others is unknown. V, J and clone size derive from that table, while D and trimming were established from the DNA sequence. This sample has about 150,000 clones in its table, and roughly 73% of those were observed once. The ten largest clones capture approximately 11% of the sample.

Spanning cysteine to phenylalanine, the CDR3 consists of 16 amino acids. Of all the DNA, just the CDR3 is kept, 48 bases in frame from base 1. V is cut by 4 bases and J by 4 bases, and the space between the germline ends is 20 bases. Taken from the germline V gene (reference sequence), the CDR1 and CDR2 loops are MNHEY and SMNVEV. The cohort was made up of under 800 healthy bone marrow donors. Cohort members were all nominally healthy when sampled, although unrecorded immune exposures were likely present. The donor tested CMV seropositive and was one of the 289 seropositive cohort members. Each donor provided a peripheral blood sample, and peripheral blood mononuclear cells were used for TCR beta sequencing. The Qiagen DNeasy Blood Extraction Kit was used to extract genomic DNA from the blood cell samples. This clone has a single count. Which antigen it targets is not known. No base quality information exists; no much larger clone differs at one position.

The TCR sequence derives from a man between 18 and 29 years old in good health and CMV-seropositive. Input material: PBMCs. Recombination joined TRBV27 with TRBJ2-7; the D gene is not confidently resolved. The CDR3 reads CASSSPLRSSLYEQYF. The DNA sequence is TGTGCCAGCAGTTCACCCTTGCGGTCCTCCCTTTACGAGCAGTACTTC.